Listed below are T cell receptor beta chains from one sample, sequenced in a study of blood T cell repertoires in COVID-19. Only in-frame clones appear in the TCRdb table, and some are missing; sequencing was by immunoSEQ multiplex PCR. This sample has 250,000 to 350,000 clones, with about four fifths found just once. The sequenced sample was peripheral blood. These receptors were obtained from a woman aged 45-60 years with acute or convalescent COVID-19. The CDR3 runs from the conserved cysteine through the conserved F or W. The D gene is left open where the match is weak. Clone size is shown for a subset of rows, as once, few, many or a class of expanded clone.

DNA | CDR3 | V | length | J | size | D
TGTGCCAGCAGCCAATTGGACAGGGCGGGCTATGGCTACACCTTC | CASSQLDRAGYGYTF | TRBV3-1/TRBV3-2 | 15 | TRBJ1-2 | - | TRBD1
TGTGCTAGTGGTTTGGGTCCTGAGGTGCAGTTCTTC | CASGLGPEVQFF | TRBV12-5 | 12 | TRBJ2-1 | few | -
TGTGCCAGCACTTACTCCGGGACAGGGGTTTCCGGGGAGCTGTTTTTT | CASTYSGTGVSGELFF | TRBV6-5 | 16 | TRBJ2-2 | - | TRBD1
TGTGCCAGCAGCTTAGGCGGATCTAATGAAAAACTGTTTTTT | CASSLGGSNEKLFF | TRBV9 | 14 | TRBJ1-4 | - | -
TGTGCCAGCTCACCGACAACTGAAAACTATGGCTACACCTTC | CASSPTTENYGYTF | TRBV18 | 14 | TRBJ1-2 | - | -
TGTGCCAGCAGCTTAGAACAGCCAACTTATGGCTACACCTTC | CASSLEQPTYGYTF | TRBV7-9 | 14 | TRBJ1-2 | - | -
TGCGCCAGCAGCTTGGTGGCAGGGGGCGAAGAGCTGTTTTTT | CASSLVAGGEELFF | TRBV5-1 | 14 | TRBJ2-2 | - | TRBD1
TGTGCCAGCAGTGTCAAAACCTTTGGGACAGCAAGCAATCAGCCCCAGCATTTT | CASSVKTFGTASNQPQHF | TRBV6-1 | 18 | TRBJ1-5 | - | TRBD1
TGCAGCGTTGAAAGTAATAAGGCAGGGAGGATGGGGGAGCAGTACTTC | CSVESNKAGRMGEQYF | TRBV29-1 | 16 | TRBJ2-7 | - | -
TGTGCCAGCAGTGACTTCTCATCGGTGCGTGAGCGGGGGGGCCTTTTTGGGACCCAGTACTTC | CASSDFSSVRERGGLFGTQYF | TRBV2 | 21 | TRBJ2-5 | - | TRBD2
TGTGCCAGTAGTCCGTCCTCTCCGACTAGCGGGAGTACATATGAGCAGTTCTTC | CASSPSSPTSGSTYEQFF | TRBV19 | 18 | TRBJ2-1 | - | TRBD2
TGTGCCAGTCAACGGCGGGGGTATGATACGCAGTATTTT | CASQRRGYDTQYF | TRBV19 | 13 | TRBJ2-3 | - | TRBD2
TGTGCCAGCAGCGCACAGGTCAATCAGCCCCAGCATTTT | CASSAQVNQPQHF | TRBV6-5 | 13 | TRBJ1-5 | - | -
TGTGCCAGTAGTATCGGGACAGGGGGGACCGGGGAGCTGTTTTTT | CASSIGTGGTGELFF | TRBV19 | 15 | TRBJ2-2 | few | TRBD1